The 6 T cell receptor beta chains below come from one sample, sequenced in a study of blood T cell repertoires in COVID-19. Here immunoSEQ multiplex PCR was the method, and the copy in TCRdb shows in-frame clones only, minus some. The data show over 150,000 clones, 85% to 90% seen once. The sequenced sample was peripheral blood. These receptors were taken from a man between 35 and 55 years old with active or convalescent COVID-19.

The chain has TRBV5-8 and TRBJ2-1; D gene uncertain. Germline lookup yields CDR1 SGHTS and CDR2 YDEGEE. V lost 2 bases and J lost 6, with 9 bases in between. This CDR3 contains 13 residues. CDR3 nucleotide sequence: TGTGCCAGCAGCTTCCAGACGGGCAATGAGCAGTTCTTC. Protein: CASSFQTGNEQFF.

J is TRBJ1-1 and V is TRBV6-2 or TRBV6-3; no firm D call. Trimming cost V 6 bases and J 5 bases, with 10 bases left between them. CDR1 MNHEY and CDR2 SVGEGT come from the germline V gene. CDR3 length: 12 residues. CDR3: CASSTGGTEAFF. The CDR3 region has the DNA TGTGCCAGCAGCACGGGAGGAACTGAAGCTTTCTTT.

V gene TRBV12-3 or TRBV12-4 combines with J gene TRBJ2-1, with 7 bases matching TRBD1. This CDR3 is built from 13 residues. Germline trimming cut 3 bases from V and 9 bases from J; bases unmatched to any gene: 5. The CDR3 sequence: CASSFKQGSEQFF. The CDR3 nucleotides are TGTGCCAGCAGTTTTAAACAGGGGAGTGAGCAGTTCTTC.

The CDR3 bases are TGTGCCACCAGCAGGGCAGGGGGGAACACTGAAGCTTTCTTT. It is translated as CATSRAGGNTEAFF. V usage is TRBV15 and J usage is TRBJ1-1; the match to TRBD1 covers 7 bases. Germline loops: CDR1 LNHNV, CDR2 YYDKDF (reference sequence). The V gene end was trimmed by 3 bases and the J gene end by 1 base; junction bases not matched to a gene: 2. The CDR3 contains 14 residues.

The CDR3 protein is CASSGGLSSYNEQFF. The CDR3 DNA follows: TGTGCCAGCAGTGGAGGCTTGAGCTCCTACAATGAGCAGTTCTTC. V gene TRBV2 combines with J gene TRBJ2-1; D call uncertain. The CDR3 spans 15 residues. Trimming pared 4 bases from V and 0 bases from J, leaving 10 bases between. CDR1 is SNHLY and CDR2 is FYNNEI in the germline V gene.

The genes are TRBV12-3 or TRBV12-4 and TRBJ1-2; D ambiguous. This CDR3 is built from 13 residues. The ends were cut back, 8 bases at V and 2 bases at J, with 12 bases in the middle. In DNA, the CDR3 is TGTGCCAGCCGACGTCTGGGCAACTATGGCTACACCTTC. It specifies CASRRLGNYGYTF.